What follows are 21 T cell receptor beta chains derived from one specimen sequenced in a study of OX40 agonist ivuxolimab in advanced cancers. The library was obtained by the immunoSEQ multiplex PCR assay. Drawn from immuneACCESS, this table holds only the in-frame rearrangements with V and J called that TCRdb kept. Clones are partly lost; checked studies trace under half to an unresolved V gene and leave the rest unexplained. The sample yields fewer than 95,000 clones; roughly 85% were counted once. The ten largest clones capture roughly 0.66% of the sample. The material sequenced was CD4+ or CD8+ T cells sorted from blood, taken in a trial of the OX40 agonist ivuxolimab. These receptors all stem from an adult with an advanced solid tumor such as melanoma, head and neck, liver or kidney cancer.

The gene calls are TRBV18 and TRBJ2-6; D gene unclear. Germline-derived CDR1 and CDR2 are KGHSH and LQKENI. The CDR3 extends over 16 amino acids. V dropped 3 bases and J dropped 0 bases, with 9 bases sitting between them. In nucleotides, the CDR3 is TGTGCCAGCTCACCGCCGTTCCACTCTGGGGCCAACGTCCTGACTTTC. Amino acid sequence: CASSPPFHSGANVLTF. The variable domain in full, completed from reference TRBV18 and TRBJ2-6, reads NAGVMQNPRHLVRRRGQEARLRCSPMKGHSHVYWYRQLPEEGLKFMVYLQKENIIDESGMPKERFSAEFPKEGPSILRIQQVVRGDSAAYFCASSPPFHSGANVLTFGAGSRLTVL.

This clone was seen once. The V gene is TRBV9, the J gene TRBJ2-1, with 8 bases that match TRBD2. The CDR3 has 15 amino acids. Trimming removed 4 bases from V and 3 bases from J; junction bases left unmatched: 6. Germline CDR1 SGDLS, CDR2 YYNGEE. The CDR3 here is CASSTLAGGYNEQFF. For the CDR3, the DNA is TGTGCCAGCAGCACCCTCGCGGGGGGCTACAATGAGCAGTTCTTC.

Here the CDR3 DNA reads TGTGCCAGCTCACCACCCGGGCAGGAACAGGGAAACACCATATATTTT. Translated, it gives CASSPPGQEQGNTIYF. The chain carries TRBV18 and TRBJ1-3, with no clear D. Germline values: CDR1 KGHSH, CDR2 LQKENI. CDR3 length equals 16 residues. V was clipped by 0 bases and J by 4 bases, with 13 bases between them.

This clone was counted a single time. J is TRBJ2-2 and V is TRBV7-9; D may be TRBD2 (5 bases). Trimming removed 4 bases at V and 1 base at J, with 10 bases between. In germline, CDR1 is SEHNR, CDR2 FQNEAQ (reference sequence). CDR3 length: 15 residues. This chain's CDR3 is CASSSGGGNTGELFF. For the CDR3, the DNA is TGTGCCAGCAGCTCGGGCGGAGGGAACACCGGGGAGCTGTTTTTT.

The rearrangement links TRBV7-2 to TRBJ2-7; D might be TRBD2 (6 bases). The CDR3 is 15 residues long. Trimming stripped 6 bases from V and 0 bases from J, with 15 bases between. CDR1 is SGHTA and CDR2 is FQGNSA in the germline V gene. The CDR3, as DNA: TGTGCCAGCAGACCAATGGCGGGATACTCCTACGAGCAGTACTTC. Translation gives CASRPMAGYSYEQYF.

The rearrangement uses TRBV4-2 and TRBJ2-6; D not certain. Germline V gene data show CDR1 as LGHNA and CDR2 as YNFKEQ. CDR3 length: 18 amino acids. Trimming took 5 bases from V and 5 from J, leaving 22 bases between them. The CDR3 sequence is CASSVFSKLQSRANVLTF. DNA of the CDR3: TGTGCCAGCAGCGTGTTCTCCAAGTTACAAAGTCGGGCCAACGTCCTGACTTTC.

CDR3 residues: CAITVDTANTGELFF. In DNA, the CDR3 is TGTGCCATCACCGTGGACACCGCGAACACCGGGGAGCTGTTTTTT. This sequence joins TRBV10-3 and TRBJ2-2; TRBD1 is a possible D gene (5 bases). Germline-derived CDR1 and CDR2 are ENHRY and SYGVKD. The V end lost 7 bases, the J end lost 0 bases, and 12 bases lay between the germline ends. The CDR3 contains 15 residues.

The rearrangement joins TRBV7-2 to TRBJ2-7, with D possibly called TRBD1 or TRBD2 (5 bases each). The CDR3 length is 16 residues. V was cut by 5 bases and J by 0 bases, with 17 bases left in between. From germline, CDR1 is SGHTA and CDR2 FQGNSA. The CDR3: CASSRIRDGASYEQYF. CDR3 bases: TGTGCCAGCAGCCGGATCCGGGACGGAGCCTCCTACGAGCAGTACTTC.

This sequence joins TRBV7-2 and TRBJ2-5; possible D gene TRBD1, 5 bases. CDR3 length equals 14 residues. CDR1 and CDR2 from the germline V gene are SGHTA and FQGNSA. Trimming pared 3 bases from V and 5 bases from J, leaving 13 bases between. CDR3 region: CASSFSRDRETQYF. The CDR3 bases are TGTGCCAGCAGCTTCTCCAGGGATCGGGAGACCCAGTACTTC.

In nucleotides, the CDR3 is TGTGCCAGTGGTGGGGGCGGGTATGAGCAGTTCTTC. It yields the protein CASGGGGYEQFF. V usage is TRBV6-6 and J usage is TRBJ2-1; maybe TRBD1 (6 bases). Looked up from germline, CDR1 is MNHNY and CDR2 is SVGAGI (reference sequence). The CDR3 spans 12 residues. Trimming left V 9 bases short and J 8 bases short, with 14 bases between.

This clone was observed a handful of times. This chain uses TRBV4-3 with TRBJ2-1, with D unresolved. With 0 bases removed from V and 6 bases from J, the gap between germline ends came to 18 bases. The CDR3 is 17 amino acids. From germline, CDR1 is LGHNA and CDR2 YSLEER. DNA for the CDR3: TGCGCCAGCAGCCAAGAAGGTATCTGGGATCAGCTCAATGAGCAGTTCTTC. This translates into CASSQEGIWDQLNEQFF.

This clone was recorded only once. The chain recombines TRBV30 with TRBJ1-4; 12 nucleotides line up with TRBD1. V lost 5 bases, J lost 7 bases, and 8 bases stayed unmatched. Germline CDR1 and CDR2: GTSNPN and SVGIG (reference sequence). The CDR3 is 15 residues long. As DNA, the CDR3 is TGTGCCTGGGGCCCTCGGGACAGGGGGCCTGAAAAACTGTTTTTT. It codes for CAWGPRDRGPEKLFF.

The V gene is TRBV7-8, the J gene TRBJ2-3; TRBD2 agrees at 7 bases. The CDR3 is made up of 16 amino acids. The germline gives CDR1 SGHVS, CDR2 FQNEAQ. V shed 2 bases, J shed 1 base, and the junction held 6 bases outside the gene matches. The CDR3 DNA follows: TGTGCCAGCAGCTTAAGCCGGGGGGTTGGCACAGATACGCAGTATTTT. This gives the protein CASSLSRGVGTDTQYF.

A few counts support this clone. V gene TRBV30 combines with J gene TRBJ1-2; D gene ambiguous. Germline V gives CDR1 GTSNPN, CDR2 SVGIG (reference sequence). CDR3 size: 14 residues. V was cut by 5 bases and J by 8 bases, with 21 bases left in between. The CDR3 loop is CAWVTMGLPGGYTF. In DNA form, the CDR3 reads TGTGCCTGGGTAACAATGGGTCTTCCGGGAGGCTACACCTTC.

The V gene is TRBV7-9, the J gene TRBJ1-1, with D tentatively TRBD1 (5 bases). The V end lost 2 bases, the J end lost 7 bases, and 17 bases lay between the germline ends. This CDR3 is 15 amino acids long. Looked up from germline, CDR1 is SEHNR and CDR2 is FQNEAQ (reference sequence). Here the CDR3 DNA reads TGTGCCAGCAGCTTATTGGACAACCGAGGAATTGAAGCTTTCTTT. Its protein is CASSLLDNRGIEAFF.

This clone turned up a few times. The chain uses TRBV6-5 and TRBJ2-5, with 7 nucleotides matching TRBD2. V lost 7 bases, J lost 7 bases, and 12 bases stayed unmatched. CDR3 length equals 14 residues. CDR1 is MNHEY and CDR2 is SVGAGI in the germline V gene. The CDR3 nucleotides are TGTGCCAGCACCGTCCGGGAGGCCGGGGGGACCCAGTACTTC. As protein: CASTVREAGGTQYF.

This clone was counted once. The gene calls are TRBV7-2 and TRBJ2-7, with TRBD1 matching 11 bases. CDR1 SGHTA and CDR2 FQGNSA come from the germline V gene. The CDR3 runs to 14 residues. V trimming: 5 bases; J trimming: 6 bases; junction bases outside the gene matches: 6. The CDR3 coding sequence is TGTGCCAGCAGCCGACGGACAGGGGGCGGCGAGCAGTACTTC. Protein product: CASSRRTGGGEQYF.

The chain uses TRBV7-8 and TRBJ1-5; D is undetermined. The length of the CDR3 is 17 residues. CDR1 and CDR2 (germline): SGHVS, FQNEAQ. The ends were cut back, 5 bases at V and 0 bases at J, with 17 bases in the middle. The CDR3 nucleotides read TGTGCCAGCAGCGAAGTTACGGGTGTCTATAGCAATCAGCCCCAGCATTTT. Its protein is CASSEVTGVYSNQPQHF.

This clone has just one count. J is TRBJ2-3 and V is TRBV1. TRBV1 is noted as a pseudogene. The CDR3 has 17 residues. As DNA, the CDR3 is TGCACCAGCAGATTGCGGTGGAGGGGGTCCCCCACAGATACGCAGTATTTT. As protein: CTSRLRWRGSPTDTQYF.

The rearrangement links TRBV5-1 to TRBJ1-1, with TRBD1 matching over 7 bases. The CDR3 runs to 14 residues. Germline V CDR1 and CDR2: SGHRS, YFSETQ. V was pared by 4 bases and J by 3 bases, with 6 bases of the junction left unmatched. In DNA, the CDR3 is TGCGCCAGCAGCCCGCATACAGGGGACACTGAAGCTTTCTTT. This sequence encodes CASSPHTGDTEAFF.

Points on this clone: Other DNA sequences in the same sample also yield this CDR3. The chain recombines TRBV30 with TRBJ2-7; 7 bases are a match to TRBD1. Germline values: CDR1 GTSNPN, CDR2 SVGIG (reference sequence). The junction had 2 bases not matched to a gene; V was cut back by 2 bases and J by 4 bases. The CDR3 is 12 residues long. The CDR3 nucleotides read TGTGCCTGGAGTTCAGGGGGATACGAGCAGTACTTC. Translating gives CAWSSGGYEQYF.